Shown below are 25 T cell receptor beta chains from a single sample sequenced in a study of HIV-infected patients and healthy controls. Using its own MiXCR run on the 5' RACE reads, TCRdb lists one record per CDR3 protein. The table records some 67,000 distinct CDR3 sequences, roughly 16% of them present only once. Sample: CD4+ T cells from blood. Receptors were obtained from a human donor in good health.

V is TRBV6-2 or TRBV6-3 and J is TRBJ2-4; 9 bases are shared with TRBD1. There are 15 residues in the CDR3. Germline assignment: CDR1 MNHEY and CDR2 SVGEGT. The ends lost 5 bases at V and 4 bases at J; junction bases unmatched: 6. CDR3 loop: CASSHSGTGKNIQYF. The CDR3 region has the DNA TGTGCCAGCAGTCATTCCGGGACAGGGAAAAACATTCAGTACTTC.

The chain is built from TRBV6-5 and TRBJ2-1; D is perhaps TRBD1 or TRBD2 (5 bases each). Deletions cut 6 bases from V and 0 bases from J, with 12 bases between. Germline V lookup: CDR1 MNHEY, CDR2 SVGAGI. This CDR3 has 15 residues. In DNA form, the CDR3 reads TGTGCCAGCAGAGGGGAGCCAAGCTCCTACAATGAGCAGTTCTTC. As protein: CASRGEPSSYNEQFF.

Ten or more counts support this clonotype. The chain recombines TRBV2 with TRBJ2-7, with 7 bases aligning to TRBD1. V shed 6 bases and J 0 bases; nucleotides not matched to a gene: 5. The CDR3 has 14 residues. Germline assignment: CDR1 SNHLY and CDR2 FYNNEI. The CDR3 region is CASRDRDSSYEQYF. CDR3 DNA sequence: TGTGCCAGCAGAGACAGGGACAGCTCCTACGAGCAGTACTTC. The variable domain in full, completed from reference TRBV2 and TRBJ2-7, reads EPEVTQTPSHQVTQMGQEVILRCVPISNHLYFYWYRQILGQKVEFLVSFYNNEISEKSEIFDDQFSVERPDGSNFTLKIRSTKLEDSAMYFCASRDRDSSYEQYFGPGTRLTVT.

This chain connects TRBV10-3 to TRBJ2-5, with D maybe TRBD1 (5 bases). The germline V and J ends were trimmed by 4 bases and 0 bases, with 6 bases remaining between them. In germline, CDR1 is ENHRY, CDR2 SYGVKD. The CDR3 extends over 13 amino acids. The CDR3: CAISARDQETQYF. DNA for the CDR3: TGTGCCATCAGTGCCAGGGACCAAGAGACCCAGTACTTC.

This clonotype was seen a few times. The chain employs TRBV20-1 and TRBJ2-3, with 8 bases aligning to TRBD2. The CDR3 extends over 16 amino acids. Germline CDR1 DFQATT, CDR2 SNEGSKA (reference sequence). With V trimmed by 0 bases and J by 0 bases, 5 bases remained unmatched. The CDR3 DNA sequence: TGCAGTGCTAGAGACAGCGGGGGCCCAAGCACAGATACGCAGTATTTT. Translating gives CSARDSGGPSTDTQYF.

This clonotype showed up just a few times. This rearrangement joins TRBV20-1 to TRBJ2-1; 9 bases are shared with TRBD2. Germline V lookup: CDR1 DFQATT, CDR2 SNEGSKA (reference sequence). The CDR3 is 17 amino acids. The J segment lost 9 bases and the V segment lost 2 bases, leaving 17 bases of the junction unmatched. DNA for the CDR3: TGCAGTGCTAGAAAACAGCGGGGGGTACCGTCACTTGCTGAGCAGTTCTTC. This sequence encodes CSARKQRGVPSLAEQFF.

The chain joins TRBV20-1 to TRBJ1-1, with a possible D match to TRBD1 (6 bases). This CDR3 is 13 amino acids long. Trimming took 3 bases from V and 5 from J, leaving 13 bases between them. In germline, CDR1 is DFQATT, CDR2 SNEGSKA (reference sequence). CDR3 DNA: TGCAGTGCTAGTGGGGGGGCAGGGACTGAAGCTTTCTTT. Its translation is CSASGGAGTEAFF.

In this sample, this clonotype turned up a few times. The genes are TRBV5-4 and TRBJ1-2; possible D gene TRBD1, 5 bases. V was shortened by 4 bases and J by 8 bases, with 15 bases between the two germline ends. The V gene's germline CDR1 is SGHNT and CDR2 YYREEE (reference sequence). The CDR3 loop spans 13 amino acids. The CDR3 is CASSATGPWGYTF. The CDR3, as DNA: TGTGCCAGCAGCGCCACAGGCCCATGGGGCTACACCTTC.

A few counts support this clonotype. The genes are TRBV28 and TRBJ1-6; D possibly corresponds to TRBD1 (5 bases). Germline V gives CDR1 MDHEN, CDR2 SYDVKM. V was pared by 8 bases and J by 10 bases, with 15 bases between. The CDR3 runs to 13 residues. The CDR3 loop is CASRLRERSPLHF. CDR3 DNA sequence: TGTGCCAGCCGACTCAGGGAACGGTCACCCCTCCACTTT.

The V call is TRBV18, the J call TRBJ1-1; D uncertain. The CDR3 has 14 amino acids. Germline CDR1 KGHSH, CDR2 LQKENI. V dropped 3 bases and J dropped 6 bases, with 14 bases sitting between them. CDR3 region: CASSPGSGRAEAFF. CDR3 coding DNA: TGTGCCAGCTCACCGGGTTCGGGGAGGGCTGAAGCTTTCTTT.

The CDR3 nucleotides read TGTGCCAGCAGCTTACAGAACGGGAATCCCTACGAGCAGTACTTC. Amino acids: CASSLQNGNPYEQYF. The chain has TRBV7-2 and TRBJ2-7; tentatively, D is TRBD2 (5 bases). Trimming shortened V by 2 bases and J by 2 bases, and 13 bases separated the two germline ends. From germline, CDR1 is SGHTA and CDR2 FQGNSA. The CDR3 length is 15 residues.

The genes are TRBV28 and TRBJ1-5, with 9 positions matching TRBD1. J lost 6 bases, V lost 7 bases, and 10 bases had no gene match. This CDR3 has 15 amino acids. Germline V gene sequence: CDR1 MDHEN, CDR2 SYDVKM. In DNA, the CDR3 is TGTGCCAGCACACCGGGACAGGGTATTATTCAGCCCCAGCATTTT. Its protein is CASTPGQGIIQPQHF.

This clonotype was found a few times. The chain is built from TRBV4-1 and TRBJ1-5; 10 nucleotides align to TRBD1. V lost 0 bases to trimming and J lost 1 base; unmatched junction nucleotides: 15. Germline CDR1 is MGHRA and CDR2 is YSYEKL. The CDR3 is made up of 21 amino acids. CDR3 nucleotides: TGCGCCAGCAGCCAAGATGGCTTACCGGGACAGGGGCCCAGGAGCAATCAGCCCCAGCATTTT. Protein: CASSQDGLPGQGPRSNQPQHF.

This clonotype has just a few counts. This chain links TRBV19 with TRBJ2-7; perhaps TRBD1 as D (6 bases). V lost 4 bases to trimming and J lost 3 bases, with 13 bases between them. The CDR3 extends over 14 amino acids. Germline V CDR1 and CDR2: LNHDA, SQIVND (reference sequence). CDR3 coding DNA: TGTGCCAGTAGTACCGGGACATCTTACTACGAGCAGTACTTC. This encodes CASSTGTSYYEQYF. The full variable domain, in which reference TRBV19 and TRBJ2-7 provide the parts outside the CDR3, is DGGITQSPKYLFRKEGQNVTLSCEQNLNHDAMYWYRQDPGQGLRLIYYSQIVNDFQKGDIAEGYSVSREKKESFPLTVTSAQKNPTAFYLCASSTGTSYYEQYFGPGTRLTVT.

This clonotype was detected a few times. The rearrangement joins TRBV19 to TRBJ1-4; 8 bases map to TRBD1. CDR1 is LNHDA and CDR2 is SQIVND in the germline V gene (reference sequence). The length of the CDR3 is 14 residues. The ends lost 7 bases at V and 3 bases at J; junction bases unmatched: 4. The CDR3 reads CASTLDRANEKLFF. Here the CDR3 DNA reads TGTGCCAGTACCTTGGACAGGGCTAATGAAAAACTGTTTTTT.

This clonotype has more than one count but fewer than ten. This chain joins TRBV20-1 and TRBJ1-1, with no clear D. Germline CDR1 and CDR2: DFQATT and SNEGSKA (reference sequence). The CDR3 spans 15 residues. Between the trimmed V and J ends, which lost 6 bases and 5 bases, there was a span of 22 bases. The CDR3 region is CSARNRDKGTTEAFF. The CDR3 DNA reads TGCAGTGCGAGGAACCGTGACAAGGGAACGACTGAAGCTTTCTTT.

V is TRBV28 and J is TRBJ1-2; D not resolved. The CDR3 is made up of 14 amino acids. CDR1 is MDHEN, CDR2 SYDVKM, per germline. Trimming cost V 5 bases and J 2 bases, with 12 bases left between them. The CDR3 is CASSEEGWNYGYTF. CDR3 coding DNA: TGTGCCAGCAGTGAGGAGGGCTGGAACTATGGCTACACCTTC.

This clonotype has only a few counts. The chain recombines TRBV27 with TRBJ2-1; TRBD2 matches at 11 bases. Germline V gene lookup returns CDR1 MNHEY and CDR2 SMNVEV (reference sequence). This CDR3 spans 15 amino acids. The V and J ends lost 3 bases and 8 bases, in that order; junction bases with no gene match: 6. CDR3 sequence reads: CASSFNSGGAYEQFF. As DNA, the CDR3 is TGTGCCAGCAGTTTTAATAGCGGGGGGGCTTATGAGCAGTTCTTC.

The V call is TRBV5-1, the J call TRBJ2-3; unclear D gene. Trimming shortened V by 5 bases and J by 4 bases, and 20 bases separated the two germline ends. The CDR3 covers 16 residues. Germline-derived CDR1 and CDR2 are SGHRS and YFSETQ. The CDR3 region is CASRVGYGREADTQYF. The CDR3 DNA follows: TGCGCCAGCAGAGTCGGTTATGGGCGCGAGGCAGATACGCAGTATTTT.

This clonotype was found many times. J is TRBJ1-5 and V is TRBV20-1; TRBD1 might be the D (6 bases). Germline CDR1 DFQATT, CDR2 SNEGSKA (reference sequence). CDR3 length: 13 amino acids. Trimming stripped 3 bases from V and 7 bases from J, with 13 bases between. The CDR3 region is CSARWGALQPQHF. The CDR3, as DNA: TGCAGTGCTAGGTGGGGGGCTCTACAGCCCCAGCATTTT.

This clonotype was picked up many times. The rearrangement uses TRBV7-8 and TRBJ2-1, with 16 bases matching TRBD2. Germline V lookup: CDR1 SGHVS, CDR2 FQNEAQ. The length of the CDR3 is 16 residues. After removal of 6 bases from V and 8 bases from J, the junction contained 7 bases not matched to a gene. The CDR3 DNA follows: TGTGCCAGCAGTCCACCGGGACTAGCGGGAGGGCATGAGCAGTTCTTC. Its translation: CASSPPGLAGGHEQFF. The full variable domain, in which reference TRBV7-8 and TRBJ2-1 provide the parts outside the CDR3, is GAGVSQSPRYKVAKRGQDVALRCDPISGHVSLFWYQQALGQGPEFLTYFQNEAQLDKSGLPSDRFFAERPEGSVSTLKIQRTQQEDSAVYLCASSPPGLAGGHEQFFGPGTRLTVL.

The V gene is TRBV6-2 or TRBV6-3, the J gene TRBJ1-1, with no clear D. The V gene's germline CDR1 is MNHEY and CDR2 SVGEGT. The ends were cut back, 6 bases at V and 7 bases at J, with 9 bases in the middle. The CDR3 has 11 amino acids. The CDR3 reads CASRNYVEAFF. The CDR3 DNA reads TGTGCCAGCAGAAACTATGTTGAAGCTTTCTTT.

Points on this clonotype: Compared with germline, one end of the junction differs, possibly owing to a read error. V gene TRBV6-2 or TRBV6-3 combines with J gene TRBJ2-1; weak D call: TRBD2 (5 bases). The CDR3 consists of 12 residues. CDR1 is MNHEY, CDR2 SVGEGT, per germline. The CDR3 DNA sequence: TGTGCCGGCAGTGGAAGGACTCTTGGGCAGTTCTTC. Amino acid sequence: CAGSGRTLGQFF.

The genes are TRBV20-1 and TRBJ2-7, with TRBD2 matching 13 bases. V lost 2 bases and J lost 5; bases outside the gene matches: 6. This CDR3 spans 15 amino acids. Germline V lookup: CDR1 DFQATT, CDR2 SNEGSKA (reference sequence). The CDR3 DNA reads as TGCAGTGCTAGACGCGGGACTAGCGGGACCGACGAGCAGTACTTC. Encoded protein: CSARRGTSGTDEQYF.

Ten or more counts support this clonotype. The chain links TRBV7-2 to TRBJ2-6; no definite D call. The CDR3 runs to 15 residues. Germline-derived CDR1 and CDR2 are SGHTA and FQGNSA. V lost 6 bases, J lost 1 base, and 10 bases lay in between. CDR3 DNA: TGTGCCAGCAGAATCTCGTTATCTGGGGCCAACGTCCTGACTTTC. Amino acids: CASRISLSGANVLTF.